This T cell receptor (beta chain) appears in the sequencing data of a study of cytomegalovirus exposure and HLA in healthy donors. The V end was cut by 2 bases, the J end by 4 bases, with 14 bases between. The CDR3 covers 15 residues. CDR1 and CDR2 (germline): MNHNS, SASEGT. PCR primers comprised 60 Vbeta and 13 Jbeta primers. The method was immunoSEQ multiplex PCR; TCRdb's version includes in-frame clones alone and lacks a portion of them. The sample carries around 120,000 clones, roughly three quarters recorded once. This clone was seen a few times. The chain has TRBV6-1 and TRBJ1-1, with a possible D match to TRBD1 (6 bases). The sequenced material came from PBMCs. The receptor comes from a woman aged 40 to 50 in good health and CMV-seronegative. The CDR3 nucleotides are TGTGCCAGCAGTGAATTAACAGGGACGGGCACTGAAGCTTTCTTT. It codes for CASSELTGTGTEAFF.